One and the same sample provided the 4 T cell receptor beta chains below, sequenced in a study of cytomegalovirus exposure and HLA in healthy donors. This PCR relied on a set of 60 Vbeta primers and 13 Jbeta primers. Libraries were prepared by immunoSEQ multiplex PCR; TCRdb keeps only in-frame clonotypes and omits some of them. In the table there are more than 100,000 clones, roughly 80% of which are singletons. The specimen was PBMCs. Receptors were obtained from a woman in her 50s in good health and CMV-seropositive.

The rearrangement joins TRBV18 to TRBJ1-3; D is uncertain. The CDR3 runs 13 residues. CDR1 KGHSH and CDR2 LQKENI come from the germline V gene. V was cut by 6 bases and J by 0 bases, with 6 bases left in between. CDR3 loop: CASSSGSGNTIYF. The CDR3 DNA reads TGTGCCAGCTCTTCGGGCTCTGGAAACACCATATATTTT. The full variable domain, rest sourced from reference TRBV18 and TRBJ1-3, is NAGVMQNPRHLVRRRGQEARLRCSPMKGHSHVYWYRQLPEEGLKFMVYLQKENIIDESGMPKERFSAEFPKEGPSILRIQQVVRGDSAAYFCASSSGSGNTIYFGEGSWLTVV.

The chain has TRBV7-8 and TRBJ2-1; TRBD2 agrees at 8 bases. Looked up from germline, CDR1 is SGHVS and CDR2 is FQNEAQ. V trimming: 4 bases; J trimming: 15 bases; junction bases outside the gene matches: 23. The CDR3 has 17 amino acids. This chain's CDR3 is CASSSRTEPLKAGVRFF. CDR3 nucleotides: TGTGCCAGCAGCTCGCGAACCGAACCCTTAAAAGCGGGAGTTCGGTTCTTC.

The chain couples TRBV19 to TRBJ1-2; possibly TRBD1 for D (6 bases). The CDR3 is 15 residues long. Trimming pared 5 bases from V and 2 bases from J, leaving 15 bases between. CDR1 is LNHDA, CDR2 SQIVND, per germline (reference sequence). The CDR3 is CASSQWTERNYGYTF. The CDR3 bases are TGTGCCAGTAGTCAATGGACAGAGAGAAACTATGGCTACACCTTC.

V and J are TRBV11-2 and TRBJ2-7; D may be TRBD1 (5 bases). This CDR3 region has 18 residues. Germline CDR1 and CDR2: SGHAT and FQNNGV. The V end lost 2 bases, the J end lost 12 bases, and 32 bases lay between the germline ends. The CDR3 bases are TGTGCCAGCAGCTTACCCCCCAGTAGGCAGACAGCACCCAGAAACAGGTACTTC. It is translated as CASSLPPSRQTAPRNRYF.